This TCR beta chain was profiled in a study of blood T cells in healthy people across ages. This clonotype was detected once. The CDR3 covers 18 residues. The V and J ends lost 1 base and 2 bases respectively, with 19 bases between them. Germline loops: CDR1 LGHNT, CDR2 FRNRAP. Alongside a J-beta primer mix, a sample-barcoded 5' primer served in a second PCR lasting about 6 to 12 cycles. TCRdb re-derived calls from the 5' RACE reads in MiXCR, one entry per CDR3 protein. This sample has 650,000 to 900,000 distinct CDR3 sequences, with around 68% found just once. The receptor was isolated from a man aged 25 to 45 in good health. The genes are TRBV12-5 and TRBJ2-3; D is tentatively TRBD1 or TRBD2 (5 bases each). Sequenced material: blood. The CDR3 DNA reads TGTGCTAGTGGTTTGGGCCCGAGGGGAGTGGGGTACACAGATACGCAGTATTTT. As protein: CASGLGPRGVGYTDTQYF.